The T cell receptor beta chain described here comes from a study of T cells in localized non-small cell lung cancer (dated by TCRdb to 2019 to 2021). In terms of the full investigation: Comparing tumors with uninvolved tumor-adjacent lungs, the study looked at the T cell repertoires of 236 patients with early-stage NSCLC. The mean age of the NSCLC patients was 60 to 85 years, with approximately 130 men and 95 to 110 women. The cohort comprised 236 treatment-naïve NSCLC patients with resected, localized lung tumors. Broad study findings and their caveats: Because multi-region tumor sequencing was not done, intratumor heterogeneity could not be ruled out. Of the top 100 tumor clones, a median of roughly 53 were detected in paired uninvolved adjacent lung; under 35 were also among that lung's top 100. Longer overall survival was associated with higher T cell density in blood, whereas shorter survival was associated with higher clonality in adjacent lung. Uninvolved tumor-adjacent lung showed the highest T cell clonality, higher than tumor, which suggests more focused antigenic responses in the uninvolved tumor-adjacent lung. Because of the exploratory design, TCR variables were selected using unadjusted p-values without false-discovery rate correction.

As regards this clone: Its specific antigen is unknown. Base qualities are missing; no much larger clone stands one base away.

V loses 6 bases of germline sequence and J loses 6 bases, and the interval between the two ends is 11 bases. Looking up the germline V gene yields CDR1 KGHSH and CDR2 LQKENI. From its cysteine to its phenylalanine, the CDR3 spans 12 amino acids. This entry keeps only the CDR3 DNA: 36 bases, framed from base 1. The immunoSEQ Assay was used to sequence TCR beta CDR3 regions from DNA. In the paper's pipeline: To compute T cell density, TCR beta template counts were normalized to usable DNA, which was estimated by amplifying housekeeping genes. Richness was estimated with the preseqR package, extrapolating to 400,000 templates for PBMC samples and 120,000 templates for tissue samples. Clonality was defined by subtracting Pielou's evenness from one. Differential abundance testing on productive amino-acid clonotypes, with a minimum total count of 5 and an alpha of 0.1, was used to identify tissue-enriched TCRs. The Jaccard Index and the Morisita Overlap Index were used to measure how much the repertoires overlapped between compartments. TCR beta CDR3s were clustered by GLIPH together with public tetramer-defined viral CDR3s, and at least three viral sequences plus V-gene enrichment were required for viral motifs. The table was pulled from immuneACCESS by TCRdb, which kept in-frame rearrangements only. Such tables lose some clones; where checked, under half of the loss comes from unresolved V genes, and the rest has no known cause. V and J calls and clone size are as listed in that table; D and trimming were resolved from the DNA. Recorded for this sample are tens of thousands of clones; about 85% of them occurred a single time. Less than 20% of the sample lies in the top ten.

At diagnosis, tumor, uninvolved tumor-adjacent lung and peripheral blood were collected and then preserved as a mix of FFPE and fresh-frozen material. For TCR repertoire profiling, blood samples were analyzed in the form of peripheral blood mononuclear cells. Material: peripheral blood mononuclear cells, obtained before any cancer treatment. The clonotype was recovered from a man between 40 and 70 years old with stage III lung adenocarcinoma. Recombination connected TRBV18 to TRBJ1-1, with TRBD1 perhaps the D gene, on 6 matching bases. The nucleotide sequence is given as TGTGCCAGCTCGTCGCAGGGGTCTGAAGCTTTCTTT. Its amino acids are CASSSQGSEAFF.